The following is a T cell receptor (beta chain) sequence with its context. The antigen is undetermined. The entry originates in a study of cytomegalovirus exposure and HLA in healthy donors. Study-wide points: Researchers counted 150 to 200 TCR beta chains as cytomegalovirus-associated. Reports credit the classifier with highly specific, highly sensitive diagnosis of cytomegalovirus status.

Sequencing used immunoSEQ multiplex PCR; TCRdb keeps in-frame clones, though not all of them. The sample lists some 150,000 clones; 88% were seen once. The study drew the donors from its 120-subject validation cohort, separate from the roughly 700-subject first cohort. Deletions cut 1 base from V and 3 bases from J, with 6 bases between. CDR3 length: 14 residues. Germline CDR1 is SGHDN and CDR2 is FVKESK. This clonotype originated in a man younger than 35 in good health and CMV-seronegative. Sequenced sample: PBMCs. This chain uses TRBV14 with TRBJ2-2; D unclear. The CDR3 bases are TGTGCCAGCAGCCAAGCTCACTACACCGGGGAGCTGTTTTTT. This sequence encodes CASSQAHYTGELFF.